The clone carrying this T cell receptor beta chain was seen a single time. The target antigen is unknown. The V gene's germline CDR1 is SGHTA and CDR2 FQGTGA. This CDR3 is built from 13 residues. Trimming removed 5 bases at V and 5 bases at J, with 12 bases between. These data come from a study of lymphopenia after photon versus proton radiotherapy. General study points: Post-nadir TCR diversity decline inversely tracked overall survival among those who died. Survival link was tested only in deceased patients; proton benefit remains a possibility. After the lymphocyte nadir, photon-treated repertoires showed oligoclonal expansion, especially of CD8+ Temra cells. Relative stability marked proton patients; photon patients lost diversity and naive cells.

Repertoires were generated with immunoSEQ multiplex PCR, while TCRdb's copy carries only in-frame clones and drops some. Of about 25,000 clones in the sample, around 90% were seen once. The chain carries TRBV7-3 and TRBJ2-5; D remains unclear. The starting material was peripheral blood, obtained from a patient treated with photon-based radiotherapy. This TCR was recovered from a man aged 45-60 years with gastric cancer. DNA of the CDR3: TGTGCCAGCAGCCGTGGTGTTTCTGAGACCCAGTACTTC. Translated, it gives CASSRGVSETQYF.